One and the same sample provided the 6 T cell receptor beta chains below, sequenced in a study of T cells in tuberculosis. Generated by immunoSEQ multiplex PCR, the TCRdb table keeps only in-frame clones and is missing some. The sample contains 30,000 to 40,000 clones, more than 85% of which appear only once. Regarding time point: new active TB diagnosis, blood taken before or within 7 days of starting treatment. The material was PBMCs, obtained at tuberculosis diagnosis. The receptor set was obtained from an adult with tuberculosis.

The chain employs TRBV6-5 and TRBJ1-2; 7 nucleotides line up with TRBD1. CDR1 and CDR2 from the germline V gene are MNHEY and SVGAGI. The J segment lost 4 bases and the V segment lost 0 bases, leaving 2 bases of the junction unmatched. The CDR3 is 14 residues long. CDR3 residues: CASSYSRDSYGYTF. CDR3 in DNA: TGTGCCAGCAGTTACTCGAGGGACAGCTATGGCTACACCTTC.

In its sample, this clone was seen a few times. The rearrangement links TRBV11-2 to TRBJ2-7; a weak D match, TRBD1 (5 bases). The V end lost 1 base, the J end lost 2 bases, and 9 bases lay between the germline ends. This CDR3 comprises 14 residues. Germline CDR1 and CDR2: SGHAT and FQNNGV. CDR3 nucleotide sequence: TGTGCCAGCAGCTTAGGGGGCGGAGCCTACGAGCAGTACTTC. This translates into CASSLGGGAYEQYF.

The chain has TRBV5-1 and TRBJ1-1; TRBD1 matches 7 bases. V shed 4 bases, J shed 4 bases, and the junction held 7 bases outside the gene matches. The CDR3 extends over 14 amino acids. The germline gives CDR1 SGHRS, CDR2 YFSETQ. CDR3 sequence (DNA): TGCGCCAGCAGCCTTACAGGGGCCGCCACTGAAGCTTTCTTT. As protein: CASSLTGAATEAFF. The full variable domain, rest sourced from reference TRBV5-1 and TRBJ1-1, is KAGVTQTPRYLIKTRGQQVTLSCSPISGHRSVSWYQQTPGQGLQFLFEYFSETQRNKGNFPGRFSGRQFSNSRSEMNVSTLELGDSALYLCASSLTGAATEAFFGQGTRLTVV.

The rearrangement uses TRBV4-1 and TRBJ2-7; the D gene is possibly TRBD1 (6 bases). CDR3 size: 15 residues. V was shortened by 1 base and J by 2 bases, with 12 bases between the two germline ends. The germline gives CDR1 MGHRA, CDR2 YSYEKL. The DNA for the CDR3 is TGCGCCAGCAGCCAAGCCAGGGGCGCAACCTACGAGCAGTACTTC. Translating gives CASSQARGATYEQYF.

This sequence joins TRBV5-6 and TRBJ2-7; the D gene is possibly TRBD1 (6 bases). The CDR3 consists of 13 residues. Germline loops: CDR1 SGHDT, CDR2 YYEEEE. V was pared by 4 bases and J by 2 bases, with 10 bases between. The CDR3 DNA reads as TGTGCCAGCAGCGGGGGCCCAGCCTACGAGCAGTACTTC. It specifies CASSGGPAYEQYF.

The J gene is TRBJ1-1, the V gene TRBV5-1, with 9 bases identical to TRBD1. This CDR3 contains 15 residues. V lost 2 bases to trimming and J lost 2 bases; unmatched junction nucleotides: 4. Per germline, CDR1 SGHRS and CDR2 YFSETQ. CDR3 in amino acids: CASSLQGAANTEAFF. The CDR3 nucleotides are TGCGCCAGCAGCTTACAGGGGGCGGCTAACACTGAAGCTTTCTTT.